A selection of T cell receptor beta chains follows, all from one sample in a study of blood T cell repertoires in COVID-19. Generated by immunoSEQ multiplex PCR, the TCRdb table keeps only in-frame clones and is missing some. The sample shows roughly 300,000 clones, around 82% of them seen only once. The source material was peripheral blood. The receptors were gathered from a woman in her forties or fifties with acute or convalescent COVID-19. Each CDR3 is given with its conserved first and last residue. The D gene is left open where the match is weak. For some rows the clone size is stated as once, few or many, or as a class when expanded; others skip it.

clone_size: once
d_call: TRBD2
j_call: TRBJ2-2
v_call: TRBV5-1
cdr3_nt: TGCGCCAGCAGCTGGGGACTAGCGGGAGTCACCGGGGAGCTGTTTTTT
cdr3_aa: CASSWGLAGVTGELFF

clone_size: -
d_call: TRBD2
j_call: TRBJ2-2
v_call: TRBV7-2
cdr3_nt: TGTGCCAGCAGCTCGACTAGCGGGAGCCTCACCGGGGAGCTGTTTTTT
cdr3_aa: CASSSTSGSLTGELFF

clone_size: -
d_call: TRBD2
j_call: TRBJ2-2
v_call: TRBV6-1
cdr3_nt: TGTGCCAGCAGTGGACTAGCGGGAGACGTGAACACCGGGGAGCTGTTTTTT
cdr3_aa: CASSGLAGDVNTGELFF

clone_size: -
d_call: -
j_call: TRBJ1-4
v_call: TRBV5-5
cdr3_nt: TGTGCCAGCAGCTTGGCCCCTCAAGAGGGTGAAAAACTGTTTTTT
cdr3_aa: CASSLAPQEGEKLFF

clone_size: many
d_call: -
j_call: TRBJ2-7
v_call: TRBV7-2
cdr3_nt: TGTGCCAGCAGCTTGGAGGGAGGCCCAACCTACGAGCAGTACTTC
cdr3_aa: CASSLEGGPTYEQYF

clone_size: -
d_call: TRBD2
j_call: TRBJ2-5
v_call: TRBV3-1/TRBV3-2
cdr3_nt: TGTGCCAGCAGCCAAGTACCACGGGAGGGGGAGACCCAGTACTTC
cdr3_aa: CASSQVPREGETQYF

clone_size: -
d_call: TRBD1
j_call: TRBJ1-2
v_call: TRBV5-6
cdr3_nt: TGTGCCAGCAGCCCAGGACAGGCTCGGCTCTATGGCTACACCTTC
cdr3_aa: CASSPGQARLYGYTF

clone_size: -
d_call: -
j_call: TRBJ1-1
v_call: TRBV30
cdr3_nt: TGTGCCTGGAGTGCAGGCAGTACTGAAGCTTTCTTT
cdr3_aa: CAWSAGSTEAFF

clone_size: -
d_call: -
j_call: TRBJ2-1
v_call: TRBV6-5
cdr3_nt: TGTGCCAGCACGACGCCTGGGGCCATCAATGAGCAGTTCTTC
cdr3_aa: CASTTPGAINEQFF

clone_size: -
d_call: TRBD2
j_call: TRBJ2-1
v_call: TRBV6-2/TRBV6-3
cdr3_nt: TGTGCCAGCAGCCCGGTAGCGGGAGTCTACAATGAGCAGTTCTTC
cdr3_aa: CASSPVAGVYNEQFF

clone_size: once
d_call: -
j_call: TRBJ1-1
v_call: TRBV10-2
cdr3_nt: TGCGCCAGTTCAATGAACACTGAAGCTTTCTTT
cdr3_aa: CASSMNTEAFF

clone_size: -
d_call: TRBD1
j_call: TRBJ1-4
v_call: TRBV28
cdr3_nt: TGTGCCAGCAGTCTCCGACAGGGGGAACTGTTTTTT
cdr3_aa: CASSLRQGELFF

clone_size: -
d_call: -
j_call: TRBJ2-5
v_call: TRBV5-4
cdr3_nt: TGTGCCAGCAGCCAGGAGGGGATAGAGACCCAGTACTTC
cdr3_aa: CASSQEGIETQYF

clone_size: -
d_call: -
j_call: TRBJ2-1
v_call: TRBV3-1/TRBV3-2
cdr3_nt: TGTGCCAGCAGTCGCCGTGGGGAGGTCAAGCAGTTCTTC
cdr3_aa: CASSRRGEVKQFF

clone_size: -
d_call: TRBD2
j_call: TRBJ2-3
v_call: TRBV5-1
cdr3_nt: TGCGCCAGCAGCTGGGGACTAGCGCCAAGCACAGATACGCAGTATTTT
cdr3_aa: CASSWGLAPSTDTQYF

clone_size: -
d_call: -
j_call: TRBJ2-2
v_call: TRBV3-1/TRBV3-2
cdr3_nt: TGTGCCAGCAGCCCCCCAGGGACCGGGGAGCTGTTTTTT
cdr3_aa: CASSPPGTGELFF

clone_size: -
d_call: -
j_call: TRBJ1-4
v_call: TRBV3-1/TRBV3-2
cdr3_nt: TGTGCCAGCAGCCCGGCCCTTAAGGGGGAAAAACTGTTTTTT
cdr3_aa: CASSPALKGEKLFF

clone_size: -
d_call: TRBD2
j_call: TRBJ2-1
v_call: TRBV11-3
cdr3_nt: TGTGCCAGCAGCCTTACTAGCGGGGGCTACAATGAGCAGTTCTTC
cdr3_aa: CASSLTSGGYNEQFF

clone_size: -
d_call: -
j_call: TRBJ2-5
v_call: TRBV30
cdr3_nt: TGTGCCTGGAGTGTACGGGGTAGCGGAGGCCGGGAGACCCAGTACTTC
cdr3_aa: CAWSVRGSGGRETQYF

clone_size: -
d_call: -
j_call: TRBJ1-6
v_call: TRBV3-1/TRBV3-2
cdr3_nt: TGTGCCAGCAGCCAGGCGGGATTTAATTCACCCCTCCACTTT
cdr3_aa: CASSQAGFNSPLHF

clone_size: -
d_call: -
j_call: TRBJ1-2
v_call: TRBV27
cdr3_nt: TGTGCCAGCAGTTTATCGGGGGGACCTTATGGCTACACCTTC
cdr3_aa: CASSLSGGPYGYTF

clone_size: -
d_call: TRBD1
j_call: TRBJ1-4
v_call: TRBV2
cdr3_nt: TGTGCCAGCAGCGGGGACAGCGAAAAACTGTTTTTT
cdr3_aa: CASSGDSEKLFF

clone_size: -
d_call: -
j_call: TRBJ1-3
v_call: TRBV6-5
cdr3_nt: TGTGCCAGCAGTTACTCGAGGGCATCCGGAAACACCATATATTTT
cdr3_aa: CASSYSRASGNTIYF

clone_size: -
d_call: -
j_call: TRBJ1-1
v_call: TRBV4-1
cdr3_nt: TGCGCCAGCAGCCAAGATGCCGGACTCGGGGCTGAAGCTTTCTTT
cdr3_aa: CASSQDAGLGAEAFF

clone_size: -
d_call: TRBD1
j_call: TRBJ1-2
v_call: TRBV27
cdr3_nt: TGTGCCAGCAGCGACAGGGCCTACGGCTACACCTTC
cdr3_aa: CASSDRAYGYTF

clone_size: -
d_call: -
j_call: TRBJ1-4
v_call: TRBV6-5
cdr3_nt: TGTGCCAGCAGTCCCCAGAGGTCCAGTGAAAAACTGTTTTTT
cdr3_aa: CASSPQRSSEKLFF

clone_size: -
d_call: TRBD1
j_call: TRBJ1-6
v_call: TRBV30
cdr3_nt: TGTGCCTGGAGTCTACTAGGGACAGGATTTAATTCACCCCTCCACTTT
cdr3_aa: CAWSLLGTGFNSPLHF

clone_size: -
d_call: TRBD1
j_call: TRBJ2-1
v_call: TRBV18
cdr3_nt: TGTGCCAGCTCCCCGGGACAGGGAGGAAATGAGCAGTTCTTC
cdr3_aa: CASSPGQGGNEQFF

clone_size: -
d_call: TRBD2
j_call: TRBJ2-3
v_call: TRBV11-2
cdr3_nt: TGTGCCAGCAGCCAGACTAGCGGGGGGGCAAATACGCAGTATTTT
cdr3_aa: CASSQTSGGANTQYF

clone_size: -
d_call: -
j_call: TRBJ1-3
v_call: TRBV7-9
cdr3_nt: TGTGCCAGCAGCCCAACAGGAAACTCTGGAAACACCATATATTTT
cdr3_aa: CASSPTGNSGNTIYF

clone_size: -
d_call: -
j_call: TRBJ2-3
v_call: TRBV7-8
cdr3_nt: TGTGCCAGCAGCACGGGCCGAGGACTAATAATATCAGATACGCAGTATTTT
cdr3_aa: CASSTGRGLIISDTQYF

clone_size: -
d_call: -
j_call: TRBJ1-1
v_call: TRBV9
cdr3_nt: TGTGCCAGCAGCGTAGGTCCGACTTCAGACCAGCGGGGCTTT
cdr3_aa: CASSVGPTSDQRGF

clone_size: few
d_call: TRBD1
j_call: TRBJ1-6
v_call: TRBV12-3/TRBV12-4
cdr3_nt: TGTGCCAGCAGTCCGGGACAGATTGGGCCCCTCCACTTT
cdr3_aa: CASSPGQIGPLHF

clone_size: -
d_call: -
j_call: TRBJ1-1
v_call: TRBV5-6
cdr3_nt: TGTGCCAGCAGCTTGTTCTCCCGGGACACTGAAGCTTTCTTT
cdr3_aa: CASSLFSRDTEAFF

clone_size: -
d_call: -
j_call: TRBJ1-1
v_call: TRBV24-1
cdr3_nt: TGTGCCACCAGTGTCGGAGGCAACACTGAAGCTTTCTTT
cdr3_aa: CATSVGGNTEAFF

clone_size: -
d_call: TRBD1
j_call: TRBJ1-5
v_call: TRBV28
cdr3_nt: TGTGCCAGCAGGCGACAGGGAATTAGGAATCAGCCCCAGCATTTT
cdr3_aa: CASRRQGIRNQPQHF

clone_size: -
d_call: TRBD2
j_call: TRBJ2-2
v_call: TRBV30
cdr3_nt: TGTGCCTGGCGACTAGCGGGAGGGTCCGGGGAGCTGTTTTTT
cdr3_aa: CAWRLAGGSGELFF

clone_size: -
d_call: TRBD1
j_call: TRBJ1-2
v_call: TRBV9
cdr3_nt: TGTGCCAGCAGCGTCGACAGGGGGGATGGCTACACCTTC
cdr3_aa: CASSVDRGDGYTF

clone_size: once
d_call: TRBD1
j_call: TRBJ1-6
v_call: TRBV3-1/TRBV3-2
cdr3_nt: TGTGCCAGCAGCCACCAGGCGGGACAGGGGCTTTCACCCCTCCACTTT
cdr3_aa: CASSHQAGQGLSPLHF

clone_size: -
d_call: -
j_call: TRBJ2-1
v_call: TRBV12-3/TRBV12-4
cdr3_nt: TGTGCCAGTGAAGGGGCTAACAATGAGCAGTTCTTC
cdr3_aa: CASEGANNEQFF